Following are 19 T cell receptor beta chains from one sample sequenced in a study of blood T cell repertoires in COVID-19. TCRdb's copy holds only in-frame clones and misses some; the assay was immunoSEQ multiplex PCR. The sample includes around 370,000 clones, more than 70% of them seen just once. The material sequenced was PBMCs or T cells enriched from blood (not recorded which). The receptors here all came from a woman aged 18-29 years who had recovered from COVID-19.

J is TRBJ1-2 and V is TRBV3-1 (or the pseudogene TRBV3-2); tentative D call: TRBD1 (6 bases). Germline CDR1 reads LGHDT; CDR2 reads YNNKEL (reference sequence). V was trimmed by 0 bases and J by 8 bases, leaving 19 bases between them. The CDR3 loop spans 16 amino acids. For the CDR3, the DNA is TGTGCCAGCAGCCAAGACGTCTCAGGGGAAAGTGGAGGCTACACCTTC. It translates to CASSQDVSGESGGYTF.

The J gene is TRBJ2-7, the V gene TRBV28; D is possibly TRBD1 (5 bases). The germline gives CDR1 MDHEN, CDR2 SYDVKM. V gave up 8 bases and J gave up 6 bases, with 38 bases separating them. The CDR3 length is 20 residues. The CDR3 sequence is CASRPEFDLKGLGLTPEQYF. CDR3 nucleotides: TGTGCCAGCCGGCCTGAATTCGACTTAAAGGGCTTGGGGCTTACGCCCGAGCAGTACTTC.

The chain recombines TRBV28 with TRBJ1-6, with 9 bases identical to TRBD1. With 2 bases clipped from V and 9 bases from J, the junction kept 8 bases outside the gene matches. This CDR3 spans 16 amino acids. The germline gives CDR1 MDHEN, CDR2 SYDVKM. The CDR3 coding sequence is TGTGCCAGCAGTTTAACAGGACAGGGGAAACCTTCACCCCTCCACTTT. Its translation: CASSLTGQGKPSPLHF.

This clone has a single count. V is TRBV5-1 and J is TRBJ2-7, with 11 bases matching TRBD2. The V gene's germline CDR1 is SGHRS and CDR2 YFSETQ. J was trimmed by 2 bases and V by 1 base; bases with no gene match: 5. The CDR3 spans 16 residues. CDR3 in amino acids: CASSLTSGGKTYEQYF. In DNA, the CDR3 is TGCGCCAGCAGCTTGACTAGCGGGGGAAAAACCTACGAGCAGTACTTC.

This CDR3 reads CASSFGGKLFF. CDR3 bases: TGTGCCAGCAGCTTCGGGGGAAAACTGTTTTTT. The V and J genes are TRBV7-2 and TRBJ1-4; the D gene is possibly TRBD1 (5 bases). V lost 3 bases and J 10 bases, leaving 6 bases between the germline ends. The CDR3 sequence is 11 residues long. Germline V gene data show CDR1 as SGHTA and CDR2 as FQGNSA.

The V gene is TRBV5-6, the J gene TRBJ2-2; D not certain. This CDR3 has 14 residues. The V end was cut by 0 bases, the J end by 1 base, with 4 bases between. The germline V gene encodes CDR1 SGHDT and CDR2 YYEEEE. The chain's CDR3 is CASSLGLNTGELFF. The CDR3 DNA follows: TGTGCCAGCAGCTTGGGTCTGAACACCGGGGAGCTGTTTTTT.

Notes on this clone: In the same sample, other DNA sequences code for this CDR3. The rearrangement joins TRBV7-9 to TRBJ1-1; D possibly corresponds to TRBD1 (5 bases). Trimming took off 3 bases at V and 6 bases at J, with 8 bases between the two ends. The CDR3 has 12 amino acids. Germline V gives CDR1 SEHNR, CDR2 FQNEAQ (reference sequence). CDR3 loop: CASSLAGAEAFF. The CDR3 coding sequence is TGTGCCAGCAGCTTGGCGGGGGCTGAAGCTTTCTTT.

V gene TRBV2 combines with J gene TRBJ2-1; TRBD2 matches 7 bases. Germline trimming cut 6 bases from V and 0 bases from J; bases unmatched to any gene: 5. CDR3 size: 15 residues. The germline CDR1 and CDR2 sequences are SNHLY and FYNNEI. CDR3 in DNA: TGTGCCAGCAGGATGACTAGCCTCTCCTACAATGAGCAGTTCTTC. Translation: CASRMTSLSYNEQFF.

The DNA for the CDR3 is TGTGCCAGCAGCGGGGGGGAGTTCACCGGGGAGCTGTTTTTT. Translation: CASSGGEFTGELFF. V usage is TRBV9 and J usage is TRBJ2-2; D perhaps matches TRBD2 (6 bases). The CDR3 length is 14 residues. Trimming pared 3 bases from V and 4 bases from J, leaving 10 bases between. Germline-derived CDR1 and CDR2 are SGDLS and YYNGEE.

This clone showed up just a few times. The rearrangement uses TRBV10-3 and TRBJ1-6; tentative D call: TRBD1 (6 bases). Germline V gives CDR1 ENHRY, CDR2 SYGVKD. The CDR3 is made up of 16 amino acids. V was trimmed by 6 bases and J by 7 bases, leaving 19 bases between them. The CDR3 region is CAISTTGLGANSPLHF. The CDR3 DNA reads as TGTGCCATCAGCACTACAGGGCTGGGGGCGAATTCACCCCTCCACTTT.

The genes are TRBV6-5 and TRBJ1-3, with D unresolved. Germline CDR1 is MNHEY and CDR2 is SVGAGI. V was shortened by 6 bases and J by 6 bases, with 12 bases between the two germline ends. This CDR3 is 13 amino acids long. The CDR3 loop is CASSPEGLNTIYF. For the CDR3, the DNA is TGTGCCAGCAGCCCAGAGGGTTTAAACACCATATATTTT.

The chain carries TRBV27 and TRBJ1-3; possible D gene TRBD1, 6 bases. V was pared by 4 bases and J by 0 bases, with 13 bases between. The CDR3 loop spans 16 amino acids. Germline CDR1 is MNHEY and CDR2 is SMNVEV (reference sequence). This CDR3 is CASSSQDRNSGNTIYF. The CDR3 DNA is TGTGCCAGCAGTTCCCAGGACAGAAACTCTGGAAACACCATATATTTT.

This clone appeared a single time. This chain connects TRBV12-3 or TRBV12-4 to TRBJ1-2, with no clear D. The CDR3 is 12 amino acids. Trimming removed 5 bases from V and 7 bases from J, with 11 bases in between. CDR3 amino acids: CASSTAFPGYTF. The CDR3 DNA reads TGTGCCAGCAGTACAGCTTTCCCTGGCTACACCTTC.

The rearrangement links TRBV6-5 to TRBJ1-6, with D possibly TRBD1 on 5 matching bases. Germline CDR1 MNHEY, CDR2 SVGAGI. This CDR3 spans 16 amino acids. Trimming removed 0 bases at V and 9 bases at J, with 15 bases between. In nucleotides, the CDR3 is TGTGCCAGCAGTTACTCGATGATCGCAGGGCTTTCACCCCTCCACTTT. Translation gives CASSYSMIAGLSPLHF.

The chain is built from TRBV7-2 and TRBJ2-4; D is perhaps TRBD1 (6 bases). Germline V gene sequence: CDR1 SGHTA, CDR2 FQGNSA. Trimming shortened V by 1 base and J by 7 bases, and 8 bases separated the two germline ends. CDR3 length: 13 residues. The CDR3 nucleotides are TGTGCCAGCAGCTTAGACAGGGAGAACATTCAGTACTTC. Translated, it gives CASSLDRENIQYF.

V usage is TRBV28 and J usage is TRBJ1-2; possible D gene TRBD1, 6 bases. Trimming shortened V by 5 bases and J by 4 bases, and 14 bases separated the two germline ends. The length of the CDR3 is 14 residues. CDR1 is MDHEN and CDR2 is SYDVKM in the germline V gene. The CDR3 DNA follows: TGTGCCAGCAGTCCACCAGGGGTCCCCTATGGCTACACCTTC. It specifies CASSPPGVPYGYTF.

A single count supports this clone. The rearrangement uses TRBV6-5 and TRBJ1-6, with unresolved D. V was cut by 6 bases and J by 13 bases, with 13 bases left in between. The length of the CDR3 is 12 residues. Germline V gives CDR1 MNHEY, CDR2 SVGAGI. The CDR3 DNA is TGTGCCAGCAGAGCGCCGAGCGGCCCCCTCCACTTT. It is translated as CASRAPSGPLHF.

The chain uses TRBV2 and TRBJ1-5, with TRBD1 matching 8 bases. Germline-derived CDR1 and CDR2 are SNHLY and FYNNEI. With 6 bases clipped from V and 6 bases from J, the junction kept 10 bases outside the gene matches. The CDR3 is 15 residues long. CDR3 sequence (DNA): TGTGCCAGCAGCTGGACAGGGCAATTGGTTCAGCCCCAGCATTTT. It is translated as CASSWTGQLVQPQHF. The full variable domain, in which reference TRBV2 and TRBJ1-5 provide the parts outside the CDR3, is EPEVTQTPSHQVTQMGQEVILRCVPISNHLYFYWYRQILGQKVEFLVSFYNNEISEKSEIFDDQFSVERPDGSNFTLKIRSTKLEDSAMYFCASSWTGQLVQPQHFGDGTRLSIL.

The chain combines TRBV6-2 or TRBV6-3 with TRBJ2-2, with TRBD2 matching over 13 bases. This CDR3 is built from 16 residues. Germline V gene data show CDR1 as MNHEY and CDR2 as SVGEGT. J was trimmed by 6 bases and V by 6 bases; bases with no gene match: 7. CDR3 in DNA: TGTGCCAGCAGCGATGGACTAGCGGGGGCCCCCGGGGAGCTGTTTTTT. It yields the protein CASSDGLAGAPGELFF.